The 4 T cell receptor beta chains presented below share a single source sample, sequenced in a study of identical twins. One entry per CDR3 protein, called by TCRdb with MiXCR from the 5' RACE reads. Among 300,000 to 400,000 distinct CDR3 sequences listed, 9% to 15% were seen once. The same data also went into a second study, on yellow fever vaccine responses in identical twins.

Source material: CD8+ T cells sorted from blood. The receptors here all came from a woman aged 18-29 years in good health.

This clonotype appeared many times. The rearrangement links TRBV15 to TRBJ2-5, with TRBD1 as a possible D gene (6 bases). The CDR3 is 15 residues long. In germline, CDR1 is LNHNV, CDR2 YYDKDF (reference sequence). V lost 0 bases, J lost 1 base, and 9 bases lay in between. CDR3 nucleotide sequence: TGTGCCACCAGCAGAGATCGGACAGCCCAAGAGACCCAGTACTTC. The encoded protein is CATSRDRTAQETQYF.

This chain connects TRBV28 to TRBJ1-4, with D uncertain. V was shortened by 3 bases and J by 1 base, with 9 bases between the two germline ends. In germline, CDR1 is MDHEN, CDR2 SYDVKM. The CDR3 is 15 amino acids. In nucleotides, the CDR3 is TGTGCCAGCAGTTTGGTTGCCAGAACTAATGAAAAACTGTTTTTT. This codes for CASSLVARTNEKLFF.

This clonotype was counted a few times. The rearrangement uses TRBV5-1 and TRBJ2-7, with TRBD1 as a possible D gene (6 bases). Trimming left V 9 bases short and J 0 bases short, with 13 bases between. Germline CDR1 is SGHRS and CDR2 is YFSETQ. The CDR3 loop spans 13 amino acids. The CDR3 DNA follows: TGCGCCATCCTGCAGGGGAACTCCTACGAGCAGTACTTC. Protein: CAILQGNSYEQYF.

This clonotype was detected ten times or more. The rearrangement joins TRBV4-1 to TRBJ1-5; a possible D gene is TRBD1 (6 bases). Germline CDR1 is MGHRA and CDR2 is YSYEKL. CDR3 length equals 17 residues. V dropped 0 bases and J dropped 0 bases, with 12 bases sitting between them. In DNA form, the CDR3 reads TGCGCCAGCAGCCAAGAGTGGGGGGGCACTAGCAATCAGCCCCAGCATTTT. This encodes CASSQEWGGTSNQPQHF.